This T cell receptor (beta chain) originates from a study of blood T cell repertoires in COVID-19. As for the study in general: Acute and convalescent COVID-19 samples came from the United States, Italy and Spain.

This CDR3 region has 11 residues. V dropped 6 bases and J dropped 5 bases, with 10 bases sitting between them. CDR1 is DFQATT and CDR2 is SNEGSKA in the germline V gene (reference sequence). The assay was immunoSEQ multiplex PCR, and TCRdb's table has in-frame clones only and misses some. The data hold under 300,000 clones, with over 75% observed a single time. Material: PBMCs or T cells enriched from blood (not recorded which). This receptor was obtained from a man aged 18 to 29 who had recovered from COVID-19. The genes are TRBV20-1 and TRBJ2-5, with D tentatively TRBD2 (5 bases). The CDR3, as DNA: TGCAGTGCCGATCGGAGGGAGACCCAGTACTTC. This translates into CSADRRETQYF.